Presented here are 9 T cell receptor beta chains from one specimen sequenced in a study of blood T cells in healthy people across ages. A second PCR, run for about 7 to 11 cycles, used a sample-barcoded 5' primer plus a J-beta primer mix. TCRdb independently ran MiXCR on the 5' RACE reads; one entry per CDR3 protein. Here the sample spans 2 million or so distinct CDR3 sequences, less than 50% being singletons. Sample: blood. The receptors stem from a woman aged 40 to 55 in good health.

The CDR3 region has the DNA TGTGCCAGCAGATCACCTCGACAGGGGGCAAGGGAGACCCAGTACTTC. Translating gives CASRSPRQGARETQYF. The chain has TRBV27 and TRBJ2-5, with 10 bases lining up with TRBD1. Germline V lookup: CDR1 MNHEY, CDR2 SMNVEV (reference sequence). The CDR3 sequence is 16 residues long. V lost 6 bases and J lost 5; bases outside the gene matches: 12.

V is TRBV20-1 and J is TRBJ2-7; 9 bases are a match to TRBD1. The ends lost 3 bases at V and 1 base at J; junction bases unmatched: 7. This CDR3 comprises 15 residues. CDR1 and CDR2 (germline): DFQATT, SNEGSKA (reference sequence). Written as DNA, the CDR3 is TGCAGTGCTAGGTCTCCGGGACAGGGTTCCTACGAGCAGTACTTC. The encoded protein is CSARSPGQGSYEQYF.

A note on this clonotype: A much larger clone differs by one base, so this may be a read error. The rearrangement uses TRBV25-1 and TRBJ2-7; possibly TRBD2 for D (7 bases). Trimming removed 7 bases at V and 7 bases at J, with 17 bases between. The CDR3 runs 13 residues. CDR1 is MGHDK and CDR2 is SYGVNS in the germline V gene. In DNA form, the CDR3 reads TGTGCCAGCACCGAGGGGGGGGCGGATGAGCAGTACTTC. Its translation: CASTEGGADEQYF.

CDR3 amino acids: CASTGESETQYF. The CDR3 region has the DNA TGTGCCAGCACGGGGGAGAGTGAGACCCAGTACTTC. The chain combines TRBV3-1 with TRBJ2-5; a weak D match, TRBD2 (6 bases). This CDR3 contains 12 residues. The germline V gene has CDR1 LGHDT and CDR2 YNNKEL (reference sequence). V was clipped by 7 bases and J by 5 bases, with 11 bases between them.

This clonotype was observed a handful of times. The chain employs TRBV6-5 and TRBJ1-4, with 8 bases that match TRBD1. The CDR3 has 15 residues. From germline, CDR1 is MNHEY and CDR2 SVGAGI. V gave up 4 bases and J gave up 3 bases; unmatched junction bases: 4. This chain's CDR3 is CASSSTGGSNEKLFF. The CDR3 DNA reads as TGTGCCAGCAGTTCCACAGGGGGATCTAATGAAAAACTGTTTTTT.

The chain uses TRBV12-3 or TRBV12-4 and TRBJ1-1; D is perhaps TRBD1 (5 bases). Between the trimmed V and J ends, which lost 3 bases and 0 bases, there was a span of 11 bases. This CDR3 is built from 15 residues. CDR3 sequence reads: CASSFMGRLNTEAFF. The CDR3 DNA reads TGTGCCAGCAGTTTTATGGGACGTCTGAACACTGAAGCTTTCTTT.

This clonotype has a single count. This CDR3 reads CASSSNKGAGGELFF. CDR3 DNA sequence: TGTGCCAGCAGCTCAAACAAGGGGGCTGGCGGGGAGCTGTTTTTT. V and J are TRBV7-3 and TRBJ2-2; 7 bases map to TRBD1. V lost 4 bases and J lost 7; bases outside the gene matches: 9. CDR3 length: 15 residues. CDR1 and CDR2 from the germline V gene are SGHTA and FQGTGA.

The rearrangement joins TRBV24-1 to TRBJ2-5; D may correspond to TRBD1 or TRBD2 (5 bases each). Germline V lookup: CDR1 KGHDR, CDR2 SFDVKD. CDR3 size: 13 residues. Trimming stripped 10 bases from V and 2 bases from J, with 13 bases between. The CDR3 is CATREGYQETQYF. The CDR3 DNA is TGTGCCACAAGAGAGGGGTATCAAGAGACCCAGTACTTC.

This chain uses TRBV6-5 with TRBJ2-5, with TRBD2 matching 8 bases. This CDR3 is 16 amino acids long. Losses at the gene ends were 1 base for V and 2 bases for J; bases not matched to a gene: 6. Looked up from germline, CDR1 is MNHEY and CDR2 is SVGAGI. The chain's CDR3 is CASSYFGSGDQETQYF. The CDR3 DNA follows: TGTGCCAGCAGTTACTTTGGTAGCGGGGATCAAGAGACCCAGTACTTC.